This paragraph covers one T cell receptor beta chain sequence. Its antigen is not known. The sample originates from a study of T cell responses to AZD1222 COVID-19 vaccine. Notes on the study in general: Most donors were white British, females outnumbered males, and clonal diversity was possibly underestimated. Compared with day 0, the breadth and depth of the Spike-specific TCR repertoire rose significantly after two doses of AZD1222.

TCRdb's table, derived via immunoSEQ multiplex PCR, lists solely in-frame clones and lacks some. The sample lists 120,000 or so clones; approximately 90% were seen once. Losses at the gene ends were 6 bases for V and 3 bases for J; bases not matched to a gene: 13. The CDR3 contains 17 residues. Looked up from germline, CDR1 is KGHSH and CDR2 is LQKENI. This clonotype was obtained from an adult in good health. Material: peripheral blood, obtained on day 0 of MenACWY control vaccination. This sequence joins TRBV18 and TRBJ1-2, with 10 bases that match TRBD1. CDR3 loop: CASSPGTGVIYDYGYTF. The CDR3, as DNA: TGTGCCAGCTCGCCCGGGACAGGGGTTATTTATGACTATGGCTACACCTTC.